What follows are 18 T cell receptor beta chains derived from one specimen sequenced in a study of T cell responses to AZD1222 COVID-19 vaccine. Data came from immunoSEQ multiplex PCR; TCRdb stores just in-frame clones and leaves some out. In the table there are 100,000 to 120,000 clones, 70% to 90% of which are singletons. Source: peripheral blood, taken 28 days after the second AZD1222 dose. The receptors were gathered from an adult who received the AZD1222 COVID-19 vaccine.

The rearrangement links TRBV5-1 to TRBJ1-1, with unresolved D. Germline CDR1 SGHRS, CDR2 YFSETQ. This CDR3 region has 13 residues. V gave up 1 base and J gave up 4 bases, with 8 bases separating them. For the CDR3, the DNA is TGCGCCAGCAGCTTGTCTATGAGCACTGAAGCTTTCTTT. This translates into CASSLSMSTEAFF.

The chain couples TRBV2 to TRBJ2-3; possibly TRBD2 for D (6 bases). This CDR3 has 16 amino acids. Germline assignment: CDR1 SNHLY and CDR2 FYNNEI. Trimming took 8 bases from V and 0 from J, leaving 18 bases between them. The CDR3 spells CASRIGGGTSTDTQYF. CDR3 sequence (DNA): TGTGCCAGCCGGATTGGTGGCGGGACCAGCACAGATACGCAGTATTTT.

The genes are TRBV28 and TRBJ2-1, with D hard to call. The CDR3 has 10 amino acids. V was clipped by 7 bases and J by 5 bases, with 3 bases between them. The germline V gene encodes CDR1 MDHEN and CDR2 SYDVKM. This chain's CDR3 is CASMDNEQFF. For the CDR3, the DNA is TGTGCCAGCATGGACAATGAGCAGTTCTTC. Looking up the rest from reference TRBV28 and TRBJ2-1 gives the full variable domain: DVKVTQSSRYLVKRTGEKVFLECVQDMDHENMFWYRQDPGLGLRLIYFSYDVKMKEKGDIPEGYSVSREKKERFSLILESASTNQTSMYLCASMDNEQFFGPGTRLTVL.

The rearrangement links TRBV5-1 to TRBJ1-1; 8 bases fit TRBD1. The V gene end was trimmed by 4 bases and the J gene end by 5 bases; junction bases not matched to a gene: 13. CDR1 and CDR2 (germline): SGHRS, YFSETQ. The CDR3 runs 16 residues. CDR3 protein: CASSTGGTTGYTEAFF. DNA for the CDR3: TGCGCCAGCAGCACAGGGGGGACAACTGGGTATACTGAAGCTTTCTTT.

This clone appeared once. The chain employs TRBV25-1 and TRBJ2-7; a weak D match, TRBD1 (5 bases). Deletions cut 6 bases from V and 2 bases from J, with 14 bases between. The CDR3 is made up of 14 amino acids. CDR1 MGHDK and CDR2 SYGVNS come from the germline V gene. The CDR3 DNA sequence: TGTGCCAGCAGGACACCCAGGGATCCCTACGAGCAGTACTTC. Translating gives CASRTPRDPYEQYF.

This chain connects TRBV6-1 to TRBJ2-1, with TRBD2 identical over 9 bases. CDR3 size: 16 residues. With V trimmed by 4 bases and J by 9 bases, 13 bases remained unmatched. Germline V CDR1 and CDR2: MNHNS, SASEGT. The CDR3 loop is CASSGGGRVGLSEQFF. CDR3 bases: TGTGCCAGCAGTGGTGGCGGGAGGGTCGGTCTAAGTGAGCAGTTCTTC.

The rearrangement links TRBV5-6 to TRBJ2-7; 10 bases are shared with TRBD2. Germline CDR1 reads SGHDT; CDR2 reads YYEEEE. The J segment lost 7 bases and the V segment lost 3 bases, leaving 19 bases of the junction unmatched. The CDR3 is made up of 18 amino acids. CDR3 in DNA: TGTGCCAGCAGCTGGAGGCGTGGAGCGGGAGGGCCGGTAGGAGAGCAGTACTTC. It yields the protein CASSWRRGAGGPVGEQYF.

The chain employs TRBV28 and TRBJ2-1; tentative D call: TRBD1 (6 bases). This CDR3 contains 15 residues. V lost 6 bases, J lost 4 bases, and 16 bases lay in between. In germline, CDR1 is MDHEN, CDR2 SYDVKM. As DNA, the CDR3 is TGTGCCAGCAGCATCCGGGACACCGCGTACAATGAGCAGTTCTTC. Amino acids: CASSIRDTAYNEQFF. The full variable domain, completed using reference TRBV28 and TRBJ2-1, is DVKVTQSSRYLVKRTGEKVFLECVQDMDHENMFWYRQDPGLGLRLIYFSYDVKMKEKGDIPEGYSVSREKKERFSLILESASTNQTSMYLCASSIRDTAYNEQFFGPGTRLTVL.

This chain links TRBV11-2 with TRBJ1-1, with a weak D call TRBD1 (5 bases). V shed 2 bases and J shed 5 bases, with 12 bases lying between them. This CDR3 has 14 residues. Germline V gene data show CDR1 as SGHAT and CDR2 as FQNNGV. The CDR3 region has the DNA TGTGCCAGCAGCTTAACCATGAGGGGAACTGAAGCTTTCTTT. Translated: CASSLTMRGTEAFF.

The V call is TRBV18, the J call TRBJ1-4; 7 positions agree with TRBD1. The CDR3 is made up of 15 amino acids. V lost 3 bases and J lost 4; bases outside the gene matches: 5. CDR1 and CDR2 from the germline V gene are KGHSH and LQKENI. The CDR3, as DNA: TGTGCCAGCTCACCCCCGGGACAGAGTAATGAAAAACTGTTTTTT. It translates to CASSPPGQSNEKLFF.

The chain combines TRBV19 with TRBJ1-5; D unresolved. In germline, CDR1 is LNHDA, CDR2 SQIVND (reference sequence). The V and J ends lost 6 bases and 4 bases respectively, with 10 bases between them. The CDR3 is 13 amino acids. The CDR3 region has the DNA TGTGCCAGTAGCCGTTCGTATAATCAGCCCCAGCATTTT. This gives the protein CASSRSYNQPQHF.

A note on this clone: Sequence at one end of the junction differs from germline and may be a read error. The chain has TRBV7-7 and TRBJ2-1; 8 bases are shared with TRBD2. Germline-derived CDR1 and CDR2 are SSHAT and FNYEAQ (reference sequence). The CDR3 is made up of 17 amino acids. The CDR3 is CASSARSAAGGYNEQFF. CDR3 sequence (DNA): TGTGCTAGCAGCGCCCGTAGTGCTGCGGGGGGTTACAATGAGCAGTTCTTC.

This clone was counted between two and nine times. CDR3 sequence: CASSLGGFNSPLHF. The DNA for the CDR3 is TGTGCCAGCAGCTTGGGGGGGTTTAATTCACCCCTCCACTTT. This chain joins TRBV5-4 and TRBJ1-6; the D gene is possibly TRBD1 (5 bases). CDR3 size: 14 residues. Trimming removed 0 bases at V and 6 bases at J, with 7 bases between. Per germline, CDR1 SGHNT and CDR2 YYREEE (reference sequence).

The rearrangement uses TRBV28 and TRBJ2-1; D is unclear. This CDR3 has 13 residues. Germline lookup yields CDR1 MDHEN and CDR2 SYDVKM. V lost 6 bases to trimming and J lost 0 bases, with 6 bases between them. CDR3 protein: CASRQTSYNEQFF. The CDR3 DNA is TGTGCCAGCAGACAAACCTCCTACAATGAGCAGTTCTTC.

The chain links TRBV28 to TRBJ2-3; D gene unclear. The germline V and J ends were trimmed by 4 bases and 4 bases, with 15 bases remaining between them. Germline V gives CDR1 MDHEN, CDR2 SYDVKM. CDR3 length equals 15 residues. In nucleotides, the CDR3 is TGTGCCAGCAGTTCCTCAGAGTTGGTCCCAGATACGCAGTATTTT. Amino acids: CASSSSELVPDTQYF.

The V call is TRBV6-6, the J call TRBJ2-7, with D perhaps TRBD1 (6 bases). Looked up from germline, CDR1 is MNHNY and CDR2 is SVGAGI (reference sequence). This CDR3 has 15 residues. With 6 bases removed from V and 0 bases from J, the gap between germline ends came to 15 bases. The CDR3 nucleotides are TGTGCCAGCAGCCCACCCGGGACAAACTCCTACGAGCAGTACTTC. This sequence encodes CASSPPGTNSYEQYF.

This clone appeared a single time. The chain is built from TRBV28 and TRBJ2-5, with D possibly matching TRBD1 (7 bases). Trimming took off 4 bases at V and 5 bases at J, with 20 bases between the two ends. The CDR3 totals 16 residues. The germline V gene has CDR1 MDHEN and CDR2 SYDVKM. CDR3 DNA: TGTGCCAGCAGTTCGGCCTCGGAGGGGGCTGGGGAGACCCAGTACTTC. Translated, it gives CASSSASEGAGETQYF.

In the case of this clone: A read error may account for a junction end that differs from germline. The chain recombines TRBV19 with TRBJ2-7; D is undetermined. CDR1 and CDR2 from the germline V gene are LNHDA and SQIVND (reference sequence). The CDR3 contains 12 residues. CDR3 sequence reads: CASSMIGAPQSF. The CDR3, as DNA: TGTGCCAGTAGTATGATAGGAGCCCCTCAGTCCTTC.